A selection of T cell receptor beta chains follows, all from one sample in a study of shared clonotypes between healthy human individuals. The assay was immunoSEQ multiplex PCR, and TCRdb's table has in-frame clones only and misses some. The sample has 500,000 or so clones, approximately 95% seen once. Source material: naive CD4+ T cells sorted from blood. Receptors originate from a woman aged 25 to 39 in good health. CDR3s include the opening cysteine and the closing phenylalanine or tryptophan. Each record gives: clone size, V gene, J gene, D gene, CDR3 DNA, CDR3 protein. The D gene is left open where the match is weak. Clone size appears in some rows only: once, few, many, or a class for an expanded clone.

NA	TRBV6-1	TRBJ1-1	NA	TGTGCCAGCGGGACGTCTTACACTGAAGCTTTCTTT	CASGTSYTEAFF
NA	TRBV28	TRBJ1-2	TRBD1	TGTGCCAGCAGTTCTTGGAGGACAGGCAATAACTATGGCTACACCTTC	CASSSWRTGNNYGYTF
NA	TRBV5-1	TRBJ1-1	NA	TGCGCCAGCAGCCACTCCGGGACGAGGACTGAAGCTTTCTTT	CASSHSGTRTEAFF
NA	TRBV28	TRBJ2-7	NA	TGTGCCAGCAGTTTACGAGAACTCCAGTACTTC	CASSLRELQYF
NA	TRBV11-2	TRBJ2-7	NA	TGTGCCAGCAGCTTAGATACCCTTGGGCAGTACTTC	CASSLDTLGQYF
NA	TRBV4-1	TRBJ2-7	NA	TGCGCCAGCAGCCGGACGGGGAGCTCCTACGAGCAGTACTTC	CASSRTGSSYEQYF
NA	TRBV18	TRBJ1-5	NA	TGTGCCAGCTCACCCGGGACGGTAAAGCCCCAGCATTTT	CASSPGTVKPQHF
few	TRBV19	TRBJ1-5	TRBD1	TGTGCCAGTAGGGGACAGGGGGGCAATCAGCCCCAGCATTTT	CASRGQGGNQPQHF
NA	TRBV9	TRBJ1-2	NA	TGTGCCAGCAGCGTAGACGACAATATATGGTATGGCTACACCTTC	CASSVDDNIWYGYTF
NA	TRBV6-5	TRBJ1-2	NA	TGTGCCAGCAGTCCAATACAGGCGCGGAATGGCTACACCTTC	CASSPIQARNGYTF
NA	TRBV28	TRBJ2-5	TRBD2	TGTGCCAGCAGTTTATTGTCTAGCGGGCAAGAGACCCAGTACTTC	CASSLLSSGQETQYF
NA	TRBV7-8	TRBJ2-7	NA	TGTGCCAGCACTCCGGGACCAAACTACGAGCAGTACTTC	CASTPGPNYEQYF
NA	TRBV28	TRBJ2-7	TRBD2	TGTGCCAGCAGCTACATTATTGGGGAGGGCTCCTACGAGCAGTACTTC	CASSYIIGEGSYEQYF
NA	TRBV19	TRBJ2-3	TRBD1	TGTGCCAGTAGAGGAACCCCCGGGACAGTCGTGGCCACAGATACGCAGTATTTT	CASRGTPGTVVATDTQYF
NA	TRBV13	TRBJ2-3	NA	TGTGCCAGCAGCTTAGGGGGCTCACCCACAGATACGCAGTATTTT	CASSLGGSPTDTQYF
NA	TRBV29-1	TRBJ1-1	NA	TGCAGCGTTGTATGGTACGCTGGCACTGAAGCTTTCTTT	CSVVWYAGTEAFF
NA	TRBV7-9	TRBJ1-2	NA	TGTGCCAGCAGCTTCTTGGGTCAGGGAGAGCGCGGCTACACCTTC	CASSFLGQGERGYTF
NA	TRBV5-1	TRBJ1-5	NA	TGCGCCAGCAGCTTGGGACAGATGGCGCCCCAGCATTTT	CASSLGQMAPQHF
NA	TRBV4-1	TRBJ2-1	TRBD2	TGCGCCAGCAGCCAAGCCGGGACTAGCGGATGGGATGAGCAGTTCTTC	CASSQAGTSGWDEQFF
NA	TRBV2	TRBJ1-5	NA	TGTGCCAGCAGTGGGAGGACCGGCAATCAGCCCCAGCATTTT	CASSGRTGNQPQHF
NA	TRBV5-1	TRBJ2-2	NA	TGCGCCACATCATCCGGGACAAACACCGGGGAGCTGTTTTTT	CATSSGTNTGELFF
NA	TRBV7-9	TRBJ1-5	TRBD1	TGTGCCAGCAGTCCGACAGGGGACAATCAGCCCCAGCATTTT	CASSPTGDNQPQHF
NA	TRBV7-6	TRBJ2-2	TRBD2	TGTGCCAGCAAACCTCTCCGGGCTAGCGGGAAATACACCGGGGAGCTGTTTTTT	CASKPLRASGKYTGELFF
NA	TRBV5-1	TRBJ1-5	NA	TGCGCCAGCAGCTTGGACGGGGCTTATAGCAATCAGCCCCAGCATTTT	CASSLDGAYSNQPQHF
NA	TRBV2	TRBJ1-4	NA	TGTGCCAGCAAAAGGGATTTCGGCAGTGGGGAAAAACTGTTTTTT	CASKRDFGSGEKLFF
NA	TRBV6-6	TRBJ2-7	TRBD1	TGTGCCAGCTCTTCTGGGGACAGGGGCACCTACGAGCAGTACTTC	CASSSGDRGTYEQYF
NA	TRBV5-1	TRBJ2-7	NA	TGCGCCAGCAACCCCGTAGGACGGGACTCCTACGAGCAGTACTTC	CASNPVGRDSYEQYF
NA	TRBV9	TRBJ2-3	TRBD2	TGTGCCAGCAGCCTTCTAGCGGGAGGAACCACAGATACGCAGTATTTT	CASSLLAGGTTDTQYF
NA	TRBV11-2	TRBJ2-7	NA	TGTGCCAGCAGCTCCCCGGATTTGTTGACCTACGAGCAGTACTTC	CASSSPDLLTYEQYF
NA	TRBV25-1	TRBJ1-3	TRBD1	TGTGCCAGCAGTGAATATCTAAGACAGGGGGCCGGAAACACCATATATTTT	CASSEYLRQGAGNTIYF
NA	TRBV2	TRBJ1-5	NA	TGTGCCAGCAGTTTACAGGGATCTGGCAATCAGCCCCAGCATTTT	CASSLQGSGNQPQHF
NA	TRBV10-3	TRBJ2-5	TRBD1	TGTGCCATCAGTGAAGGGACAGAAGAGACCCAGTACTTC	CAISEGTEETQYF
NA	TRBV11-3	TRBJ1-2	NA	TGTGCCAGCAGCCAGGACAGCTATGGCTACACCTTC	CASSQDSYGYTF
NA	TRBV19	TRBJ2-7	NA	TGTGCCAGTGGACCGCGCGGCCACGACGCCTACGAGCAGTACTTC	CASGPRGHDAYEQYF
NA	TRBV5-1	TRBJ2-7	TRBD2	TGCGCCAGCAGCTTGGCCACCCGGACTAGCGAGACGACGAGACCCTACGAGCAGTACTTC	CASSLATRTSETTRPYEQYF
NA	TRBV5-1	TRBJ1-1	NA	TGCGCCAGCAGCTGGTTACCAGGGGTGACTCCGGCATCTTATGGAGCTTTCTTT	CASSWLPGVTPASYGAFF
NA	TRBV5-1	TRBJ2-7	TRBD1	TGCGCCAGCGAGGCCCAGGGGGCGAGCGACGAGCAGTACTTC	CASEAQGASDEQYF
NA	TRBV19	TRBJ2-1	NA	TGTGCCACGTCTGGGACTCAGCAGTTCTTC	CATSGTQQFF
NA	TRBV11-2	TRBJ2-3	NA	TGTGCCAGCAGCTTAGATGGAACAGATACGCAGTATTTT	CASSLDGTDTQYF
NA	TRBV27	TRBJ2-3	NA	TGTGCCAGCGGCCCCACGGGCACAGATACGCAGTATTTT	CASGPTGTDTQYF
NA	TRBV11-1	TRBJ2-7	NA	TGTGCCAGCAGCCCGACTCCCAACTACGAGCAGTACTTC	CASSPTPNYEQYF
NA	TRBV6-1	TRBJ1-1	TRBD1	TGTGCCACTGGGACAGGTTTCACTGAAGCTTTCTTT	CATGTGFTEAFF
NA	TRBV28	TRBJ2-7	TRBD2	TGTGCCAGCATCAAACTCCTGGGCGGGAGCTCCTACGAGCAGTACTTC	CASIKLLGGSSYEQYF
NA	TRBV6-5	TRBJ1-4	NA	TGTGCCAGCAGTTATTCAGGGTCTAATGAAAAACTGTTTTTT	CASSYSGSNEKLFF
NA	TRBV28	TRBJ1-5	NA	TGTGCCAGCAGCATCCTTTACATCCTTAACGATCAGCCCCAGCATTTT	CASSILYILNDQPQHF
NA	TRBV10-1	TRBJ2-1	NA	TGCGCCAGCAGTGAGAATTTGGTAGCTAATGAGCAGTTCTTC	CASSENLVANEQFF
NA	TRBV5-1	TRBJ1-1	NA	TGCGCCAGCAGACCGGGCCTAAATCTGGGGGACACTGAAGCTTTCTTT	CASRPGLNLGDTEAFF
NA	TRBV5-1	TRBJ2-3	NA	TGCGCCAGCAGCCCACCGGGAGCCCGCACAGATACGCAGTATTTT	CASSPPGARTDTQYF
few	TRBV4-2	TRBJ1-2	NA	TGTGCCAGCAGCCAAATCGAAGGGGGTACCTATGGCTACACCTTC	CASSQIEGGTYGYTF
NA	TRBV4-2	TRBJ2-1	TRBD2	TGTGCCAGCAGTCGAGCGGGAGGCTCCTACAATGAGCAGTTCTTC	CASSRAGGSYNEQFF
NA	TRBV5-4	TRBJ2-2	TRBD2	TGTGCCAGCAGCCCCGCGGGAGGAGTCGCCGGGGAGCTGTTTTTT	CASSPAGGVAGELFF
NA	TRBV15	TRBJ2-7	NA	TGTGCCACCAGCCACCGTGGGAAAGGTGGGCCAGTCCTCTCCTACGAGCAGTACTTC	CATSHRGKGGPVLSYEQYF
NA	TRBV7-2	TRBJ2-7	NA	TGTGCCAGCAGCCCTCAGAATTCCTACGAGCAGTACTTC	CASSPQNSYEQYF
NA	TRBV11-2	TRBJ2-3	TRBD2	TGTGCCAGCAGCTTAGGTGTTAGCGGGATGAGGGCAGATACGCAGTATTTT	CASSLGVSGMRADTQYF
NA	TRBV2	TRBJ2-7	TRBD2	TGTGCCAGCAGGGGGGGACTAGTAGACTACGAGCAGTACTTC	CASRGGLVDYEQYF